These 8 T cell receptor beta chains were sequenced from one sample in a study of CD8 T cells in ankylosing spondylitis (dated by TCRdb to about 2017). The paper's findings and limits, for the study overall: Blood from ankylosing spondylitis patients appeared to be characterized by a TCR beta motif composed of several highly homologous amino acid variants.

Their antigens remain unidentified. Preparation of the library involved 5' RACE. Sequencing took place on an Illumina HiSeq 2500. TCRdb passed the public sequencing reads through fastp at Q25 and MiXCR, retaining productive beta sequences. Identical CDR3 proteins give one entry, which carries the most common genes and DNA. A total of fewer than 400,000 distinct CDR3 sequences appear in this sample, around 7.6% of them only once. The ten top clones hold 13% to 15% of the sample. Sample: blood, either unsorted or a sorted T cell fraction (not recorded which). These receptors came from a male donor with ankylosing spondylitis.

This clonotype was detected a few times. V gene TRBV7-9 combines with J gene TRBJ2-1; no clear D. Trimming left V 5 bases short and J 7 bases short, with 12 bases between. The CDR3 runs 13 residues. Looked up from germline, CDR1 is SEHNR and CDR2 is FQNEAQ (reference sequence). The CDR3 bases are TGTGCCAGCAGCCCCAAGGTCGGGAATGAGCAGTTCTTC. It codes for CASSPKVGNEQFF.

The table lists this clonotype with a few counts. The V call is TRBV9, the J call TRBJ2-7; possibly TRBD1 or TRBD2 for D (6 bases each). The CDR3 loop spans 13 amino acids. The V gene's germline CDR1 is SGDLS and CDR2 YYNGEE. The ends were cut back, 3 bases at V and 2 bases at J, with 9 bases in the middle. The CDR3: CASSEGGAYEQYF. The DNA of the CDR3 is TGTGCCAGCAGCGAGGGGGGTGCCTACGAGCAGTACTTC.

This clonotype was seen only a few times. The chain links TRBV5-1 to TRBJ1-2; 7 bases fit TRBD1. With 4 bases clipped from V and 7 bases from J, the junction kept 7 bases outside the gene matches. This CDR3 has 13 amino acids. CDR1 and CDR2 (germline): SGHRS, YFSETQ. In nucleotides, the CDR3 is TGCGCCAGCAGCCGTGACAGGGAGGGTGGCTACACCTTC. Translating it yields CASSRDREGGYTF.

The rearrangement links TRBV6-2 or TRBV6-3 to TRBJ1-1; a weak D match, TRBD1 (6 bases). The V gene's germline CDR1 is MNHEY and CDR2 SVGEGT. The CDR3 extends over 14 amino acids. Trimming took off 8 bases at V and 6 bases at J, with 19 bases between the two ends. The CDR3 sequence: CASFPRDTTPEAFF. CDR3 in DNA: TGTGCCAGCTTCCCCCGGGACACCACACCTGAAGCTTTCTTT.

This clonotype was seen ten or more times. This rearrangement joins TRBV12-3 or TRBV12-4 to TRBJ2-1, with TRBD2 matching 13 bases. This CDR3 is built from 16 residues. V lost 5 bases to trimming and J lost 9 bases; unmatched junction nucleotides: 10. The CDR3 region has the DNA TGTGCCAGCAGTCGGACTAGCGGGAGATGGTCCGGTGAGCAGTTCTTC. Translating it yields CASSRTSGRWSGEQFF.

This chain uses TRBV28 with TRBJ2-3; D uncertain. The germline gives CDR1 MDHEN, CDR2 SYDVKM. V gave up 7 bases and J gave up 4 bases, with 12 bases separating them. The CDR3 sequence is 13 residues long. This CDR3 reads CASTRMAPDTQYF. The CDR3 nucleotides read TGTGCCAGCACCCGGATGGCCCCAGATACGCAGTATTTT.

There are a few counts of this clonotype. The V call is TRBV5-5, the J call TRBJ2-7; D gene unclear. This CDR3 is 13 amino acids long. Between the trimmed V and J ends, which lost 3 bases and 3 bases, there was a span of 10 bases. The germline V gene has CDR1 SGHKS and CDR2 YYEKEE (reference sequence). The CDR3 DNA follows: TGTGCCAGCAGCTACGAGACACTCTACGAGCAGTACTTC. Translating gives CASSYETLYEQYF.

This clonotype has more than one count but fewer than ten. This chain connects TRBV3-1 to TRBJ2-5; TRBD2 agrees at 13 bases. J lost 4 bases, V lost 4 bases, and 3 bases had no gene match. Germline-derived CDR1 and CDR2 are LGHDT and YNNKEL (reference sequence). This CDR3 is 15 amino acids long. The CDR3 sequence: CASSPRLAGGETQYF. The CDR3 DNA follows: TGTGCCAGCAGCCCCCGACTAGCGGGAGGAGAGACCCAGTACTTC.